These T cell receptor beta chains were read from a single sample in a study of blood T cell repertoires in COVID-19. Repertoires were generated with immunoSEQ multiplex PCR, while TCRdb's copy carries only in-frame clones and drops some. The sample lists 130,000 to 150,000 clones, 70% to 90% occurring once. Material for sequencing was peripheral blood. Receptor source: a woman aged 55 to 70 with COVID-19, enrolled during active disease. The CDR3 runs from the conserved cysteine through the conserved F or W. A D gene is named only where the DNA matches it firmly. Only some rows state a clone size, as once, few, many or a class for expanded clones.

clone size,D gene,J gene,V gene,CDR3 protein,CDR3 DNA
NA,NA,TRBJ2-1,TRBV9,CASSVGQSTYNEQFF,TGTGCCAGCAGCGTAGGCCAAAGCACCTACAATGAGCAGTTCTTC
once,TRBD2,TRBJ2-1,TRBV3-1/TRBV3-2,CASSDLSGGFSYNEQFF,TGTGCCAGCAGTGACCTCAGCGGGGGGTTCTCCTACAATGAGCAGTTCTTC
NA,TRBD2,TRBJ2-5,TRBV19,CASSQRAGGLGETQYF,TGTGCCAGTAGTCAGAGGGCGGGGGGGCTTGGAGAGACCCAGTACTTC
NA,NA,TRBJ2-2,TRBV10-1,CASSVGEPTGELFF,TGCGCCAGCTCCGTCGGGGAGCCCACCGGGGAGCTGTTTTTT
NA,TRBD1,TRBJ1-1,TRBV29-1,CSVGTGGGTEAFF,TGCAGCGTCGGGACAGGGGGAGGAACTGAAGCTTTCTTT
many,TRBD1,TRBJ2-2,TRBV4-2,CASSPGQGDTGELFF,TGTGCCAGCAGCCCCGGACAGGGGGACACCGGGGAGCTGTTTTTT
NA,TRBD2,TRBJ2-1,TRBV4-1,CASSQDRRGGIYNEQFF,TGCGCCAGCAGCCAAGATAGGCGGGGGGGGATCTACAATGAGCAGTTCTTC
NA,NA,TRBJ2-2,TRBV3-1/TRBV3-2,CASSQDHHTGELFF,TGTGCCAGCAGCCAAGATCATCACACCGGGGAGCTGTTTTTT
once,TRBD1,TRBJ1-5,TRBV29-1,CSVNKGTGRNQPQHF,TGCAGCGTGAACAAGGGGACAGGGCGCAATCAGCCCCAGCATTTT
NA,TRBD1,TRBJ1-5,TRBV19,CASRGTASNQPQHF,TGTGCCAGTAGGGGGACAGCTAGCAATCAGCCCCAGCATTTT
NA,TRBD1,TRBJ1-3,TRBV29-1,CSVVSRAGTVASGNTIYF,TGCAGCGTTGTATCGCGCGCCGGGACAGTCGCCTCTGGAAACACCATATATTTT
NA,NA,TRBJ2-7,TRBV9,CASSVGHGSGEQYF,TGTGCCAGCAGCGTAGGACACGGAAGCGGCGAGCAGTACTTC
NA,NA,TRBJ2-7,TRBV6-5,CASRASSYEQYF,TGTGCCAGCAGGGCAAGCTCCTACGAGCAGTACTTC
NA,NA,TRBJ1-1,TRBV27,CASSLGRVPPNTEAFF,TGTGCCAGCAGTTTAGGCAGGGTGCCACCGAACACTGAAGCTTTCTTT
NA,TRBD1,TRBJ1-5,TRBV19,CAGGQGAGGQPQHF,TGTGCCGGGGGACAGGGGGCCGGGGGTCAGCCCCAGCATTTT
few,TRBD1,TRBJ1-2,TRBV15,CATSRVVTGGAQGYTF,TGTGCCACCAGCAGGGTTGTGACAGGGGGAGCACAAGGCTACACCTTC
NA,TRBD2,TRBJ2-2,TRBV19,CASSSPGLAGVLNTGELFF,TGTGCCAGTAGTTCGCCGGGACTAGCGGGGGTACTGAACACCGGGGAGCTGTTTTTT
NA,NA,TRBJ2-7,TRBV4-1,CASSQDSKAGWLYEQYF,TGCGCCAGCAGCCAAGATTCCAAGGCGGGGTGGTTGTACGAGCAGTACTTC
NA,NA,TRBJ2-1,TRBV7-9,CASSVGGNEQFF,TGTGCCAGCAGCGTGGGGGGCAATGAGCAGTTCTTC
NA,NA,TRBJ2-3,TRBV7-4,CASSPRYVSTDTQYF,TGTGCCAGCAGCCCGCGCTATGTTAGCACAGATACGCAGTATTTT
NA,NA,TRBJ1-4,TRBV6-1,CASSEAGPALIGGEKLFF,TGTGCCAGCAGTGAAGCGGGGCCTGCCCTAATTGGTGGGGAAAAACTGTTTTTT
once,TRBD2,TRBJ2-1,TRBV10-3,CAIRISGGAYNEQFF,TGTGCCATCAGGATAAGCGGGGGGGCCTACAATGAGCAGTTCTTC
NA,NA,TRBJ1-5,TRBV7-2,CASSLEPGGEPQHF,TGTGCCAGCAGCCTCGAGCCGGGGGGGGAGCCCCAGCATTTT
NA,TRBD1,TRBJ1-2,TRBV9,CASSVAVTGWEFGYGYTF,TGTGCCAGCAGCGTAGCCGTGACAGGGTGGGAATTTGGCTATGGCTACACCTTC
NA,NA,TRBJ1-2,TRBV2,CASSLSDSNYGYTF,TGTGCCAGCAGTCTTTCCGACAGCAACTATGGCTACACCTTC
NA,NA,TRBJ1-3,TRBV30,CAWSGPAFERGNTIYF,TGTGCCTGGAGTGGCCCAGCGTTTGAGCGGGGAAACACCATATATTTT
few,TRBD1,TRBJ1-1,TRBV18,CASSPQWQGDTEAFF,TGTGCCAGCTCACCACAGTGGCAGGGGGACACTGAAGCTTTCTTT
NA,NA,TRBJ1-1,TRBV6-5,CASSYYAGLNTEAFF,TGTGCCAGCAGTTACTATGCAGGGTTGAACACTGAAGCTTTCTTT
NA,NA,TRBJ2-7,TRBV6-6,CASSIGQPSYEQYF,TGTGCCAGCAGCATAGGACAGCCCTCCTACGAGCAGTACTTC
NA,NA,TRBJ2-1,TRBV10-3,CAIRAGSYNEQFF,TGTGCCATCAGGGCAGGTTCCTACAATGAGCAGTTCTTC
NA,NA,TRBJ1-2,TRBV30,CAWSYRAGYTF,TGTGCCTGGAGTTACAGGGCTGGCTACACCTTC
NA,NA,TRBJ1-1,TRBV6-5,CASSSGTLTEAFF,TGTGCCAGCAGTAGCGGGACACTCACTGAAGCTTTCTTT
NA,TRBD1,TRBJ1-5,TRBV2,CASSADRADQPQHF,TGTGCCAGCAGTGCGGACAGGGCGGATCAGCCCCAGCATTTT
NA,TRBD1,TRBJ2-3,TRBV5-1,CASIDPTGVTDTQYF,TGCGCCAGCATCGACCCGACAGGGGTTACAGATACGCAGTATTTT
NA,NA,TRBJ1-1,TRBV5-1,CASSSTALNTEAFF,TGCGCCAGCAGCTCGACAGCATTGAACACTGAAGCTTTCTTT